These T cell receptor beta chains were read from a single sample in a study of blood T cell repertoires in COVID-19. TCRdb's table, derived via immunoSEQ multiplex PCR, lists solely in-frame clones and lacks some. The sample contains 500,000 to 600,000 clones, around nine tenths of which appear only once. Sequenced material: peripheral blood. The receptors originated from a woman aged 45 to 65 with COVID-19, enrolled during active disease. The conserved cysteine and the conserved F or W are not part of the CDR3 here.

cdr3_aa: ASSLPGHGGYT; j_call: TRBJ1-2; v_call: TRBV27
cdr3_aa: AWSGQAYEQY; j_call: TRBJ2-7; v_call: TRBV30
cdr3_aa: ASSDDWRTSGVNEQF; j_call: TRBJ2-1; v_call: TRBV5-6
cdr3_aa: ATSRGIYNEQF; j_call: TRBJ2-1; v_call: TRBV19
cdr3_aa: ASSSIQGRTEAF; j_call: TRBJ1-1; v_call: TRBV7-2
cdr3_aa: ASDRDPFYGYT; j_call: TRBJ1-2; v_call: TRBV2
cdr3_aa: ASSQPRDSKNIQY; j_call: TRBJ2-4; v_call: TRBV4-1
cdr3_aa: ANQGRTEAF; j_call: TRBJ1-1; v_call: TRBV7-9
cdr3_aa: ASSQESDWTPGTQY; j_call: TRBJ2-3; v_call: TRBV4-1
cdr3_aa: ASSGTSAGVRGEQY; j_call: TRBJ2-7; v_call: TRBV2
cdr3_aa: ASSFDRARYGYT; j_call: TRBJ1-2; v_call: TRBV19
cdr3_aa: ASSALGTAEETQY; j_call: TRBJ2-5; v_call: TRBV11-2
cdr3_aa: ASSLAAERRNEQF; j_call: TRBJ2-1; v_call: TRBV5-1
cdr3_aa: ASSGRDYQPQH; j_call: TRBJ1-5; v_call: TRBV28
cdr3_aa: ASSRDSESSYNEQF; j_call: TRBJ2-1; v_call: TRBV4-2
cdr3_aa: ASSMPGGGGIQY; j_call: TRBJ2-4; v_call: TRBV19
cdr3_aa: ATSDPYIPDRGLQETQY; j_call: TRBJ2-5; v_call: TRBV24-1
cdr3_aa: ASSFSADLKGYT; j_call: TRBJ1-2; v_call: TRBV27
cdr3_aa: ASSIGGQMNTEAF; j_call: TRBJ1-1; v_call: TRBV19
cdr3_aa: ATSSVAGGADTQY; j_call: TRBJ2-3; v_call: TRBV7-2
cdr3_aa: ASSKDPEQGSYGYT; j_call: TRBJ1-2; v_call: TRBV21-1
cdr3_aa: ASSSGQSGNTIY; j_call: TRBJ1-3; v_call: TRBV5-6
cdr3_aa: AWSASVSYNEQF; j_call: TRBJ2-1; v_call: TRBV30
cdr3_aa: ASSRTVHDTEAF; j_call: TRBJ1-1; v_call: TRBV11-3
cdr3_aa: ASSLRGRGQRVEQY; j_call: TRBJ2-7; v_call: TRBV5-1
cdr3_aa: ATSRDYGSSGNTIY; j_call: TRBJ1-3; v_call: TRBV15
cdr3_aa: AWSVSWAGNSPLH; j_call: TRBJ1-6; v_call: TRBV30
cdr3_aa: ASSLAGWSTEAF; j_call: TRBJ1-1; v_call: TRBV11-2
cdr3_aa: AFRGGASYNEQF; j_call: TRBJ2-1; v_call: TRBV30
cdr3_aa: ASSGTRGDWEQY; j_call: TRBJ2-7; v_call: TRBV9
cdr3_aa: ASSYSVWSSYNEQF; j_call: TRBJ2-1; v_call: TRBV6-5
cdr3_aa: ASRTGGHGYT; j_call: TRBJ1-2; v_call: TRBV27
cdr3_aa: ASSNYREFSYEQY; j_call: TRBJ2-7; v_call: TRBV19
cdr3_aa: ASSPPYVSTDTQY; j_call: TRBJ2-3; v_call: TRBV7-9
cdr3_aa: AISEGTDYGYT; j_call: TRBJ1-2; v_call: TRBV10-3
cdr3_aa: ASSRTGGGAEAF; j_call: TRBJ1-1; v_call: TRBV19
cdr3_aa: ASSFLTGGTEQY; j_call: TRBJ2-7; v_call: TRBV5-6
cdr3_aa: ASSDRTAYQPQH; j_call: TRBJ1-5; v_call: TRBV25-1
cdr3_aa: ATNDKGGGNTEAF; j_call: TRBJ1-1; v_call: TRBV19
cdr3_aa: ASSNVLSNYGYT; j_call: TRBJ1-2; v_call: TRBV6-5
cdr3_aa: ASRDPGTGDEAF; j_call: TRBJ1-1; v_call: TRBV6-5
cdr3_aa: ASSTRQGASGGYT; j_call: TRBJ1-2; v_call: TRBV6-5
cdr3_aa: ASSRGAPANSPLH; j_call: TRBJ1-6; v_call: TRBV9
cdr3_aa: ASSFGGGAVGTQY; j_call: TRBJ2-3; v_call: TRBV28
cdr3_aa: AWSRGAGETQY; j_call: TRBJ2-5; v_call: TRBV30
cdr3_aa: ASSREDYEQY; j_call: TRBJ2-7; v_call: TRBV2